The source of this T cell receptor (beta chain) is a study of T cell changes during pregnancy in multiple sclerosis. CDR3 length equals 14 residues. This clone was recorded a few times. Sequencing used immunoSEQ multiplex PCR; TCRdb keeps in-frame clones, though not all of them. The sample yields about 22,000 clones, around 85% seen once. The chain carries TRBV1 and TRBJ1-1; the D call TRBD1 from the table was never checked on the DNA. TRBV1 is shown as a pseudogene. The sample in question was CD8+ T cells from peripheral blood mononuclear cells, obtained before pregnancy. This receptor was taken from a female donor with multiple sclerosis, enrolled in a pregnancy study. CDR3 DNA sequence: TGCACCAGCAGCCAAGGGACAGGGAACACTGAAGCTTTCTTT. It yields the protein CTSSQGTGNTEAFF.